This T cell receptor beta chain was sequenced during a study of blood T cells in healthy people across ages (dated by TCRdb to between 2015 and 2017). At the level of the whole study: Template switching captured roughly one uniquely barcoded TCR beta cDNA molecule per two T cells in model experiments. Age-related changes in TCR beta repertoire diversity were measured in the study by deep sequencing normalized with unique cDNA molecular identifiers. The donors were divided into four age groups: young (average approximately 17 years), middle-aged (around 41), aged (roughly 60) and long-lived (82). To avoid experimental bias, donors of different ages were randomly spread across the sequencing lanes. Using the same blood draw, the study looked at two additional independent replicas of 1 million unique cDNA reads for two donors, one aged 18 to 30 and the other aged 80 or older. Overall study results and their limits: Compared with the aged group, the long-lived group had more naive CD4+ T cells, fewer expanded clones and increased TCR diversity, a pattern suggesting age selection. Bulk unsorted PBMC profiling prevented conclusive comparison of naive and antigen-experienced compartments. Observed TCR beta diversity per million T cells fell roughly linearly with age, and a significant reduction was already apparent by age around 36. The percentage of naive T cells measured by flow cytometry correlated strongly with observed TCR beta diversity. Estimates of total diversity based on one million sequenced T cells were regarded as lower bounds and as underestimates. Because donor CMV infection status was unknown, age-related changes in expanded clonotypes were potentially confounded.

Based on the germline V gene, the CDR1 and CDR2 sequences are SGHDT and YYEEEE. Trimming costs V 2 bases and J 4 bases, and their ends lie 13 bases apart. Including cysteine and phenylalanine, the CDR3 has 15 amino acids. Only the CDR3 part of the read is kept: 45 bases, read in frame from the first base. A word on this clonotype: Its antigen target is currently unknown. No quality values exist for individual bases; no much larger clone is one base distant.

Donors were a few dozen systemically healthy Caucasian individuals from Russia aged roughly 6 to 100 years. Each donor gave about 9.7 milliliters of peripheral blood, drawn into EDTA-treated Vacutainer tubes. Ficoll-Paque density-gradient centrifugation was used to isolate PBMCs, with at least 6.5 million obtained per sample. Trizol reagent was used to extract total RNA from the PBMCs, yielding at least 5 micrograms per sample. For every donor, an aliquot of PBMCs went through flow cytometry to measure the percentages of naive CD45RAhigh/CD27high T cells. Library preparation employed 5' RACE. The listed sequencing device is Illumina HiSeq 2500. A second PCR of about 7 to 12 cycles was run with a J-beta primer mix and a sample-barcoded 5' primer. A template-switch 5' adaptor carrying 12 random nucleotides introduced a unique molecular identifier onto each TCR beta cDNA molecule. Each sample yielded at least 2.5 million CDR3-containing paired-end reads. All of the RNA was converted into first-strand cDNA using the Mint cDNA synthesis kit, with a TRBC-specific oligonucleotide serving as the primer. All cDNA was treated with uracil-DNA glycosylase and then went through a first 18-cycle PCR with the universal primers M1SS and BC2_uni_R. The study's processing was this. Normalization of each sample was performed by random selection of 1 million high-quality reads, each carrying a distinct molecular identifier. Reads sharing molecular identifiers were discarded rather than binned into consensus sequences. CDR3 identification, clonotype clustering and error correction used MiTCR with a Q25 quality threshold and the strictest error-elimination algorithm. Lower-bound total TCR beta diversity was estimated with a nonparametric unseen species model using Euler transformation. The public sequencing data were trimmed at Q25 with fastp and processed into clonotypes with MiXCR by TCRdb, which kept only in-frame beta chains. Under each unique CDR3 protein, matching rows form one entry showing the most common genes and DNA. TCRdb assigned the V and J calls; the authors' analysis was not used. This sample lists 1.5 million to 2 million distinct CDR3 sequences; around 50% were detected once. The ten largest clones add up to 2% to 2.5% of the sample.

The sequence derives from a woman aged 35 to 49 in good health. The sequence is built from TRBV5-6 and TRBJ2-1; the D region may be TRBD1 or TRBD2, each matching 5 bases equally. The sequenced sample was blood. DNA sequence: TGTGCCAGCAGCTTAGTGAGGGGCCGGTACAATGAGCAGTTCTTC. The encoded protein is CASSLVRGRYNEQFF.